This is a list of T cell receptor beta chains from one sample in a study of blood T cell repertoires in COVID-19. Sequenced by immunoSEQ multiplex PCR; TCRdb stores in-frame clones only, minus some. The repertoire holds 110,000 or so clones, over 70% seen once, with about 1.6% in the top ten. Sequenced material: peripheral blood. Receptors were obtained from a man aged 50 to 59 with acute or convalescent COVID-19. Both conserved end residues are part of each CDR3. D genes are given only for firm matches. Clone size, where shown, is once, few, many, or a class for clones that have expanded.

TRBJ1-6 | NA | TRBV28 | NA | TGTGCCAGCAGCCGACAGGTCCTAAATTCACCCCTCCACTTT | CASSRQVLNSPLHF
TRBJ2-7 | NA | TRBV5-1 | TRBD1 | TGCGCCAGCAGCTTGTTGGGACAGGAGACCTACGAGCAGTACTTC | CASSLLGQETYEQYF
TRBJ1-1 | NA | TRBV12-5 | NA | TGTGCTAGTGGTTTGGTACTTTCCGGGGTAACTAGTGAAGCTTTCTTT | CASGLVLSGVTSEAFF
TRBJ1-4 | few | TRBV4-1 | NA | TGCGCCAGCAGCCCCGCGGGGGGAAATGAAAAACTGTTTTTT | CASSPAGGNEKLFF
TRBJ2-6 | NA | TRBV7-3 | TRBD1 | TGTGCCAGCAGCCGTGCCGGGACAGGGGACGGGGCCAACGTCCTGACTTTC | CASSRAGTGDGANVLTF
TRBJ2-7 | NA | TRBV5-1 | TRBD1 | TGCGCCAGCAGAACCGGGACAGGACTCTCCTACGAGCAGTACTTC | CASRTGTGLSYEQYF
TRBJ2-1 | NA | TRBV2 | TRBD2 | TGTGCCAGCAGTTCACTAGCGGGGGGGTTTAATGAGCAGTTCTTC | CASSSLAGGFNEQFF
TRBJ2-1 | NA | TRBV5-1 | TRBD1 | TGCGCCAGCAGCTTGGGGTGGGGACAGGGGTCCCCCAATGAGCAGTTCTTC | CASSLGWGQGSPNEQFF
TRBJ2-2 | NA | TRBV7-3 | NA | TGTGCCAGCAGCTTAATCCCCGGACAAAACACCGGGGAGCTGTTTTTT | CASSLIPGQNTGELFF
TRBJ2-3 | NA | TRBV19 | NA | TGTGCCAGTAGTAGCCGGGACTTAAGCACAGATACGCAGTATTTT | CASSSRDLSTDTQYF
TRBJ2-1 | NA | TRBV3-1/TRBV3-2 | TRBD2 | TGTGCCAGCAGCCAGACTAGCGGGGGACACAATGAGCAGTTCTTC | CASSQTSGGHNEQFF
TRBJ2-3 | NA | TRBV15 | NA | TGTGCCACCAGCAGACAGGTCCTAGATACGCAGTATTTT | CATSRQVLDTQYF
TRBJ2-1 | once | TRBV6-5 | TRBD2 | TGTGCCAGCAGTTACCGCCGGGTAGCGGGGGGGCACGAGCAGTTCTTC | CASSYRRVAGGHEQFF
TRBJ1-2 | NA | TRBV5-4 | TRBD1 | TGTGCCAGCAGCTCTAGGGACAGTAAAGGGTATGGCTACACCTTC | CASSSRDSKGYGYTF
TRBJ1-1 | NA | TRBV6-6 | NA | TGTGCCAGCAGTTATAAAAGGCGGCGGGCGGACACTGAAGCTTTCTTT | CASSYKRRRADTEAFF
TRBJ1-1 | NA | TRBV19 | TRBD1 | TGTGCCAGTAGCGGGACAGGGGTCCGGAAGAACACTGAAGCTTTCTTT | CASSGTGVRKNTEAFF
TRBJ2-7 | few | TRBV28 | NA | TGTGCCAGCAGTATCAACAGGGTCAGCTCCTACGAGCAGTACTTC | CASSINRVSSYEQYF
TRBJ2-2 | NA | TRBV3-1/TRBV3-2 | NA | TGTGCCAGCAGCCAAGTGCGGGGCGGGGGGGAGCTGTTTTTT | CASSQVRGGGELFF
TRBJ1-1 | NA | TRBV11-2 | NA | TGTGCCAGCAGCTTAAGGTCGGGCACTGAAGCTTTCTTT | CASSLRSGTEAFF
TRBJ2-3 | NA | TRBV5-4 | TRBD2 | TGTGCCAGCAGCGGAGGGACTAGCGGGGGATTTTTGACAGATACGCAGTATTTT | CASSGGTSGGFLTDTQYF
TRBJ1-4 | NA | TRBV19 | NA | TGTGCCAGTCGCGGGAGGGCGTCTTATGAAAAACTGTTTTTT | CASRGRASYEKLFF
TRBJ1-2 | NA | TRBV27 | NA | TGTGCCAGCAGTTTATTAGGGGCCTCTGGCTACACCTTC | CASSLLGASGYTF
TRBJ2-5 | NA | TRBV5-1 | TRBD2 | TGCGCCAGCAGCTTGGTAGGGACTAGCGGCCAAGAGACCCAGTACTTC | CASSLVGTSGQETQYF
TRBJ1-2 | NA | TRBV5-1 | NA | TGCGCCAGCAGCCCGACAGCCTATGGCTACACCTTC | CASSPTAYGYTF
TRBJ2-7 | NA | TRBV5-1 | NA | TGCGCCAGCACCTCATTCCAGGGGGGAATGAGCGAGCAGTACTTC | CASTSFQGGMSEQYF
TRBJ2-7 | NA | TRBV4-2 | TRBD1 | TGTGCCAGCAGCCCTGACAGGGGGGCCCGGGAGCAGTACTTC | CASSPDRGAREQYF
TRBJ2-3 | NA | TRBV19 | NA | TGTGCCAGTAGTGGAGGATCACTCGGGCACCCTAGCACAGATACGCAGTATTTT | CASSGGSLGHPSTDTQYF
TRBJ2-2 | NA | TRBV28 | TRBD2 | TGTGCCAGCAGTTTAAGTACGGGGGGCACCGGGGAGCTGTTTTTT | CASSLSTGGTGELFF